A single sample is the source of the 14 T cell receptor beta chains below, sequenced in a study of blood T cell repertoires in COVID-19. TCRdb keeps only in-frame clones here, not all; method: immunoSEQ multiplex PCR. The sample holds almost 200,000 clones, roughly 90% seen once. What was sequenced was PBMCs or T cells enriched from blood (not recorded which). All receptors derive from a woman aged 18-29 years who had recovered from COVID-19.

This chain joins TRBV7-9 and TRBJ1-6; tentatively, D is TRBD1 (5 bases). Germline values: CDR1 SEHNR, CDR2 FQNEAQ (reference sequence). V lost 5 bases, J lost 8 bases, and 13 bases lay in between. The CDR3 is 14 residues long. The CDR3, as DNA: TGTGCCAGCAGCCGACAGTCTGATTATTCACCCCTCCACTTT. Its protein product is CASSRQSDYSPLHF.

This clone has only one observation. The genes are TRBV9 and TRBJ2-2, with D unclear. Germline CDR1 SGDLS, CDR2 YYNGEE. The CDR3 is 18 residues long. V dropped 1 base and J dropped 4 bases, with 20 bases sitting between them. CDR3 in DNA: TGTGCCAGCAGCGTACGTTTAGAAGAGGCTGGCGGCACCGGGGAGCTGTTTTTT. It is translated as CASSVRLEEAGGTGELFF.

The rearrangement uses TRBV5-4 and TRBJ2-7, with 9 bases matching TRBD1. In germline, CDR1 is SGHNT, CDR2 YYREEE (reference sequence). The trim removed 4 bases at V and 2 bases at J, leaving 4 bases unmatched. The CDR3 loop spans 14 amino acids. The CDR3 region has the DNA TGTGCCAGCAGCCTTGGGACAGGGACCTACGAGCAGTACTTC. This sequence encodes CASSLGTGTYEQYF.

The genes are TRBV7-9 and TRBJ2-1; 8 bases are shared with TRBD2. Germline CDR1 and CDR2: SEHNR and FQNEAQ (reference sequence). Losses at the gene ends were 4 bases for V and 4 bases for J; bases not matched to a gene: 9. CDR3 length: 16 residues. The CDR3 nucleotides are TGTGCCAGCAGCTCTCGGGGAGCGGGGGCTTACAATGAGCAGTTCTTC. Amino acids: CASSSRGAGAYNEQFF.

The chain uses TRBV9 and TRBJ1-6; D is perhaps TRBD1 (5 bases). Trimming stripped 4 bases from V and 7 bases from J, with 15 bases between. Germline CDR1 and CDR2: SGDLS and YYNGEE. The CDR3 is 15 residues long. The chain's CDR3 is CASSLGTVLNSPLHF. The CDR3 nucleotides read TGTGCCAGCAGCCTGGGGACTGTCCTAAATTCACCCCTCCACTTT.

V is TRBV6-5 and J is TRBJ2-3; 7 bases map to TRBD2. Per germline, CDR1 MNHEY and CDR2 SVGAGI. The CDR3 contains 15 residues. The J segment lost 0 bases and the V segment lost 7 bases, leaving 7 bases of the junction unmatched. For the CDR3, the DNA is TGTGCCAGCACTGGCCTAGCGGTGAGCACAGATACGCAGTATTTT. Translating it yields CASTGLAVSTDTQYF.

V gene TRBV6-5 combines with J gene TRBJ1-2, with 8 positions matching TRBD1. V shed 3 bases, J shed 8 bases, and the junction held 11 bases outside the gene matches. Germline V CDR1 and CDR2: MNHEY, SVGAGI. The CDR3 sequence is 15 residues long. CDR3: CASSYTPGTGGGYTF. The CDR3 DNA sequence: TGTGCCAGCAGTTATACTCCCGGGACAGGTGGAGGCTACACCTTC.

The chain links TRBV23-1 to TRBJ2-1; unclear D gene. TRBV23-1 is marked as an open reading frame, function uncertain. V was cut by 7 bases and J by 5 bases, with 12 bases left in between. CDR3 size: 13 residues. CDR3 nucleotides: TGCGCCAGCATACGGGTTCGGAACAATGAGCAGTTCTTC. This translates into CASIRVRNNEQFF.

V gene TRBV6-5 combines with J gene TRBJ1-6; TRBD1 aligns across 9 bases. The CDR3 has 15 amino acids. The V and J ends lost 0 bases and 9 bases, in that order; junction bases with no gene match: 3. Germline CDR1 is MNHEY and CDR2 is SVGAGI. The CDR3 DNA sequence: TGTGCCAGCAGTTACTCGGACAGGGGTAGTTCACCCCTCCACTTT. It translates to CASSYSDRGSSPLHF.

The CDR3 nucleotides read TGTGCCAGCAGGGTACAGGACAGGGGTAATCAGCCCCAGCATTTT. This translates into CASRVQDRGNQPQHF. This chain links TRBV6-5 with TRBJ1-5; TRBD1 matches 9 bases. Trimming removed 6 bases from V and 4 bases from J; junction bases left unmatched: 7. Germline V gives CDR1 MNHEY, CDR2 SVGAGI. CDR3 size: 15 residues.

This chain connects TRBV7-9 to TRBJ1-1; tentatively, D is TRBD1 (5 bases). The germline gives CDR1 SEHNR, CDR2 FQNEAQ (reference sequence). Trimming removed 3 bases at V and 1 base at J, with 9 bases between. The CDR3 length is 14 residues. The CDR3 loop is CASSFRGRNTEAFF. The DNA of the CDR3 is TGTGCCAGCAGCTTTCGGGGGAGGAACACTGAAGCTTTCTTT.

The gene calls are TRBV18 and TRBJ1-1, with D perhaps TRBD1 (5 bases). V was cut by 3 bases and J by 1 base, with 15 bases left in between. Germline-derived CDR1 and CDR2 are KGHSH and LQKENI. The CDR3 runs 16 residues. The CDR3 DNA reads TGTGCCAGCTCACCGAGACAGACACCCGGGAACACTGAAGCTTTCTTT. Translating gives CASSPRQTPGNTEAFF.

The rearrangement links TRBV10-3 to TRBJ2-7; 7 positions agree with TRBD1. The CDR3 length is 12 residues. Germline V CDR1 and CDR2: ENHRY, SYGVKD. Trimming at V came to 8 bases and at J to 4 bases, leaving 5 bases not matched to a gene. The CDR3 spells CAISGTAYEQYF. The CDR3 coding sequence is TGTGCCATCTCCGGGACAGCTTACGAGCAGTACTTC.

V is TRBV19 and J is TRBJ1-2, with D hard to call. The CDR3 runs to 14 residues. Germline CDR1 and CDR2: LNHDA and SQIVND (reference sequence). Trimming took 1 base from V and 0 from J, leaving 6 bases between them. The CDR3 sequence: CASSIGPANYGYTF. As DNA, the CDR3 is TGTGCCAGTAGTATAGGTCCAGCTAACTATGGCTACACCTTC.